This is a list of T cell receptor beta chains from one sample in a study of cytomegalovirus exposure and HLA in healthy donors. Profiling relied on immunoSEQ multiplex PCR, and the TCRdb table lists in-frame clones only, not all of them. This table has some 180,000 clones, approximately 86% appearing once. The material sequenced was PBMCs. These receptors all come from a man aged 25-45 years in good health and CMV-seropositive. CDR3s include the opening cysteine and the closing phenylalanine or tryptophan. Fields, in order: V gene, D gene, J gene, CDR3 protein. D genes are given only for firm matches.

TRBV5-1	.	TRBJ1-5	CASSLRGDQPQHF
TRBV28	TRBD1	TRBJ1-4	CASRPGTAQNEKLFF
TRBV29-1	.	TRBJ1-3	CSVGGSESGNTIYF
TRBV11-2	.	TRBJ2-1	CASSLGGDEQFF
TRBV7-6	.	TRBJ2-6	CASSLRQPGSSGANVLTF
TRBV7-7	TRBD1	TRBJ2-1	CASSLGGQERLRWENEQFF
TRBV2	TRBD1	TRBJ2-7	CASSSGTGTHEQYF
TRBV5-6	.	TRBJ2-2	CASSYGGTGELFF
TRBV4-3	.	TRBJ2-1	CASSQGHRSEQFF
TRBV7-9	.	TRBJ1-5	CASTAAGYDQPQHF
TRBV5-1	TRBD1	TRBJ2-5	CASSLAGTEETQYF
TRBV6-1	.	TRBJ2-7	CASSDRASSYEQYF
TRBV29-1	.	TRBJ2-7	CSVEDETDYYEQYF
TRBV11-2	.	TRBJ2-7	CASSSQNGEQYF
TRBV28	.	TRBJ2-7	CASSEIPRRGGVYEQYF
TRBV5-6	.	TRBJ1-1	CASSFGTANTEAFF
TRBV9	TRBD1	TRBJ1-3	CASSPRQGLSGNTIYF
TRBV5-1	.	TRBJ1-4	CASSFGDAKLATNEKLFF
TRBV4-3	TRBD1	TRBJ1-1	CASSPGQSDTEAFF
TRBV2	.	TRBJ2-3	CASRGPDTQYF
TRBV6-5	TRBD1	TRBJ1-4	CASSKRDRGEKLFF
TRBV9	.	TRBJ2-5	CASSVDRSRRETQYF
TRBV12-5	.	TRBJ1-4	CASGLGEGHATNEKLFF
TRBV13	.	TRBJ2-2	CASSPDNRATGELFF